This TCR beta chain was recovered during a study of cytomegalovirus exposure and HLA in healthy donors. Notes on the study in general: In vitro experiments confirmed that three CMV-associated chains were specific for CMV antigens. Rarity held for most TCR sequences, but there were some public TCRs that occurred in many donors.

The PCR had 60 Vbeta and 13 Jbeta primers. TCRdb keeps only in-frame clones here, not all; method: immunoSEQ multiplex PCR. The sample lists over 150,000 clones, about 80% seen once, with 9.5% to 15% in the top ten. Notes on this clone: The target antigen is unknown.

Per germline, CDR1 LGHNA and CDR2 YNFKEQ. V lost 2 bases to trimming and J lost 8 bases; unmatched junction nucleotides: 4. The CDR3 consists of 14 residues. The receptor was derived from a man aged 25 to 40 in good health and CMV-seropositive. The rearrangement links TRBV4-2 to TRBJ1-4, with TRBD1 matching over 8 bases. The sequencing input was PBMCs. The CDR3 is CASSQQRQGEKLFF. The CDR3 DNA sequence: TGTGCCAGCAGCCAACAAAGACAGGGGGAAAAACTGTTTTTT.